Reported below is one T cell receptor beta chain. The antigen is unknown. From CD4+ cells came CD45RA+ naive and CD45RA-negative memory subsets. This sample is part of a study of shared clonotypes between healthy human individuals. Deep-level assay runs were performed. Sequencing used immunoSEQ multiplex PCR; TCRdb keeps in-frame clones, though not all of them. The repertoire holds about a million clones, with around 74% as singletons. Study conclusions and caveats: A few donors held about 5% of naive CD4 clonotypes in common.

This CDR3 spans 14 amino acids. V was clipped by 6 bases and J by 4 bases; unmatched bases: 8. The germline V gene has CDR1 SNHLY and CDR2 FYNNEI. The specimen sequenced was memory CD4+ T cells sorted from blood. Specified subset: CD45RA-negative fraction. The chain has TRBV2 and TRBJ1-2; 7 nucleotides line up with TRBD1. This receptor was obtained from a man aged 18 to 29 in good health. CDR3 nucleotides: TGTGCCAGCAGGACAGGGAGTGTTGGCTATGGCTACACCTTC. Translation gives CASRTGSVGYGYTF.